The T cell receptor beta chain under discussion was sequenced for a study of blood T cells in healthy people across ages. A second PCR, run for roughly 7 to 11 cycles, used a sample-barcoded 5' primer plus a J-beta primer mix. From the 5' RACE reads, TCRdb called clonotypes with MiXCR, one entry per CDR3 protein. Of 800,000 to 1,300,000 distinct CDR3 sequences listed, approximately 25% are singletons. This clonotype has just a few counts. These data were also reused for a study on T cells of mothers and their children.

This TCR was sampled from a girl aged 2 to 10 in good health. The sequenced sample was blood.

The CDR3 loop is CASSTPSTGTEAFF. The CDR3 DNA follows: TGTGCCAGCAGCACCCCTTCGACAGGAACTGAAGCTTTCTTT. The chain links TRBV7-2 to TRBJ1-1, with D tentatively TRBD1 (6 bases). V lost 5 bases and J 5 bases, leaving 15 bases between the germline ends. The CDR3 runs 14 residues. The germline gives CDR1 SGHTA, CDR2 FQGNSA.